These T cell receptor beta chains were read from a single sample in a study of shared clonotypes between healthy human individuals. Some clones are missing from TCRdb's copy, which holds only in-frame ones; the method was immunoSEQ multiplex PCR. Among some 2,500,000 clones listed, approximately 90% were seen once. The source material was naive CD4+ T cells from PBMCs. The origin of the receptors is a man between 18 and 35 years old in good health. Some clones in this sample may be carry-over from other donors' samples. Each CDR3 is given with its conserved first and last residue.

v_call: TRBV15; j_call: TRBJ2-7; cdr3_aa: CATSRVPGLSYEQYF
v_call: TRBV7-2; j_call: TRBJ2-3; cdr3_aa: CASSPSPLAGGTDTQYF
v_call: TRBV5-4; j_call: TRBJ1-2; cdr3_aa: CASSLEFDGGGYTF
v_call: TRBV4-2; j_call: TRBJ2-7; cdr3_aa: CASSQGARPDYEQYF
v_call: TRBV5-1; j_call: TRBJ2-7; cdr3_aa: CASSLAGGFAYEQYF
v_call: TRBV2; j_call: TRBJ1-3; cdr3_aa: CASIGDPSSGNTIYF
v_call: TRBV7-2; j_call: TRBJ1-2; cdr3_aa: CASAQAGRSYGYTF
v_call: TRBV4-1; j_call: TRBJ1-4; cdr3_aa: CASSQVLQLVSEKLFF
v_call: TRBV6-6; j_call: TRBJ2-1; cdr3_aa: CASSYQTSGSNEQFF
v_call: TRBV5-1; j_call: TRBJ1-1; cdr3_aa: CAPSGGRNTEAFF
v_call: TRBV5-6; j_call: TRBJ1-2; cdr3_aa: CASSLVAGGYGYTF
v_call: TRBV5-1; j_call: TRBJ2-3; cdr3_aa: CASSPGLAGSTDTQYF
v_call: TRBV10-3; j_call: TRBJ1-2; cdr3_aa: CATRGRQDVSGYTF
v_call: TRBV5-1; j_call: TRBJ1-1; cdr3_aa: CASSLGQGGTEAFF
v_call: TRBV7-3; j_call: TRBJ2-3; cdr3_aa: CASSSKAGTDTQYF
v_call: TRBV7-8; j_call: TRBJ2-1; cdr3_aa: CASSPTTGGSSRDNEQFF
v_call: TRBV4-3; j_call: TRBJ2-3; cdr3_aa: CASSQEVADYSTDTQYF
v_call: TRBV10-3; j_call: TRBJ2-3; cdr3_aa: CAISQRTSGSTDTQYF
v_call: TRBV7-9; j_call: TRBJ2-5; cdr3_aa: CASSPRLAGTETQYF
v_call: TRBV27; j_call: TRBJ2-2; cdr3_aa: CASSFTSGTGELFF
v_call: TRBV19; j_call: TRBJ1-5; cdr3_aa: CASRSYLGTGGHQPQHF
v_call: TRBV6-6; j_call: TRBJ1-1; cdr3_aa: CASSYSQARFEAFF
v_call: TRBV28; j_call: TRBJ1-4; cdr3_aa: CASSRAGLREKLFF
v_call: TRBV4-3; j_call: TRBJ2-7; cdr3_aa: CASSQVATGDPSYEQYF
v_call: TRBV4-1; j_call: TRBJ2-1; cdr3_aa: CASSNRGLLYNEQFF
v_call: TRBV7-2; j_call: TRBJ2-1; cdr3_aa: CASSRRADYNEQFF
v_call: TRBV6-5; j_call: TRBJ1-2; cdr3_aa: CASLDRGDYGYTF
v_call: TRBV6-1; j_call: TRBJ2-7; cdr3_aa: CASRERGSSYEQYF
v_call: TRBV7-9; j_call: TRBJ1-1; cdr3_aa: CASSSDGQGAWGTEAFF
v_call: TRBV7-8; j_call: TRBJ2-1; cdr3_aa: CASSSGYYYNEQFF
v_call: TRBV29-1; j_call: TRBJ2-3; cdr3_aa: CSYQGLADLGTDTQYF
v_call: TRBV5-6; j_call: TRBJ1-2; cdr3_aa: CASHEIRSYGYTF
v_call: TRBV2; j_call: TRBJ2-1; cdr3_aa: CASTEYNEQFF
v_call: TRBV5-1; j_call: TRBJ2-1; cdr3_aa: CASSLELVTYNEQFF
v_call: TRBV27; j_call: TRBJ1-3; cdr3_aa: CASSTYRGGGNTIYF
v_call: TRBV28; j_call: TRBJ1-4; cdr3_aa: CASSLGGVGEKLFF
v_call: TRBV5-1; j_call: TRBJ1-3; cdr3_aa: CASSLEYAASGNTIYF
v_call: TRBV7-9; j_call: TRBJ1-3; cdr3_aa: CASSLGDDAGNTIYF
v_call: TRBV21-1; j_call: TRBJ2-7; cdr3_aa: CASSPRVAGRGENEQYF
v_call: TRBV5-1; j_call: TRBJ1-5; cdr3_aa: CASSLGSGNQPQHF
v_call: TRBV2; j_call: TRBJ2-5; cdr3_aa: CASTKNAETQYF
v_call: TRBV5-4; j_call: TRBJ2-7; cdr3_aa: CASSLAGGPSYEQYF
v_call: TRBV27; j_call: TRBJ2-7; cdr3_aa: CASSSAPARAPYEQYF
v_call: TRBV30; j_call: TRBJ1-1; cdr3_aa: CAWSVRGNTEAFF
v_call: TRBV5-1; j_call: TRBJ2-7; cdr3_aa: CASTTRVSNSGEQYF
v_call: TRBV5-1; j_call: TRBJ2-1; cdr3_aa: CASSILGIYNEQFF
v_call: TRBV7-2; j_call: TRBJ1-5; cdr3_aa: CASSLGFRQPQHF
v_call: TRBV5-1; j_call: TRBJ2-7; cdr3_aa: CASSLRTGTYEQYF